This T cell receptor beta chain emerged from a study of T cells in Graves' hyperthyroidism and ophthalmopathy. Amplification of TCR beta CDR3 regions used RNA as the template. Primed by the HTBI set, a first-round RT-PCR was run on the TCR CDR3. TCRdb itself ran the multiplex PCR reads through MiXCR, one entry per CDR3 protein. In the table there are about 420,000 distinct CDR3 sequences, less than 20% of which are singletons. The study defined stable Graves' hyperthyroidism as no ophthalmopathy progression within 18 months. Those with hyperthyroidism were 18 to 65 years old, newly diagnosed, and ill for under 2 months. PBMCs came from 10 ml fresh peripheral blood. V lost 5 bases and J lost 6, with 17 bases in between. This CDR3 has 14 amino acids. Per germline, CDR1 SGHAT and CDR2 FQNNGV. The table lists this clonotype with many counts.

This chain joins TRBV11-2 and TRBJ2-7, with D possibly being TRBD2 (5 bases). The source is a woman aged 18-30 years with Graves' hyperthyroidism. The specimen sequenced was blood. The chain's CDR3 is CASSPPKTEGEQYF. In DNA form, the CDR3 reads TGTGCCAGCAGCCCCCCAAAAACAGAGGGCGAGCAGTACTTC.